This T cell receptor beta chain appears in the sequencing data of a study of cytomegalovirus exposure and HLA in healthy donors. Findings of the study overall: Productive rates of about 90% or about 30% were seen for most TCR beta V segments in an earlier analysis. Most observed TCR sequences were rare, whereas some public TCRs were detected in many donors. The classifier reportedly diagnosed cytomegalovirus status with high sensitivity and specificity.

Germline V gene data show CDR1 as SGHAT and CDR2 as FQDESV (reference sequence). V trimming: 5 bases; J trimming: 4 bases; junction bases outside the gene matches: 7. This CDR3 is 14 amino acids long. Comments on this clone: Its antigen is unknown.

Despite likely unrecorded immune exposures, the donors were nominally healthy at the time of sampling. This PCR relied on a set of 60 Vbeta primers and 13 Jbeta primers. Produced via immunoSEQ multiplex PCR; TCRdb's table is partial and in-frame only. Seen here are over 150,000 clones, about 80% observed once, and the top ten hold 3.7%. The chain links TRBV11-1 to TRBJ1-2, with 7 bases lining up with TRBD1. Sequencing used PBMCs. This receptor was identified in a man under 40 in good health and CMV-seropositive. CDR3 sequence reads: CASSTDRPSYGYTF. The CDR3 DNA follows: TGTGCCAGCAGCACGGACAGGCCCAGCTATGGCTACACCTTC.